A selection of T cell receptor beta chains follows, all from one sample in a study of identifying expanded T cells in peripheral blood. Assay: immunoSEQ multiplex PCR; the TCRdb copy retains only in-frame clones and omits some. The sample holds around 91,000 clones, about 91% seen once. Source material: blood. All receptors derive from a person aged 18 to 75 in good health. Both conserved end residues are part of each CDR3. D genes are given only for firm matches. A row's size may be missing; if present it is once, few, many or a size class.

j_gene | d_gene | v_gene | abundance | CDR3nt | CDR3aa
TRBJ2-3 | TRBD2 | TRBV4-1 | . | TGTGCCAGCAGCCAAGGACTAGCGGGAGCAGATACGCAGTATTTT | CASSQGLAGADTQYF
TRBJ2-1 | TRBD2 | TRBV30 | . | TGTGCCTGGAGTCCTGGGACTAGCGGAAATGAACAGTTCTTC | CAWSPGTSGNEQFF
TRBJ2-3 | . | TRBV10-1 | . | TGCGCCAGCAGCCCTACTAAGCCTGGCACAGATACGCAGTATTTT | CASSPTKPGTDTQYF
TRBJ1-5 | . | TRBV28 | few | TGTGCCAGCAGTTTAGGCCGGCAGGTTAATCAGCCCCAGCATTTT | CASSLGRQVNQPQHF
TRBJ1-4 | TRBD1 | TRBV11-3 | . | TGTGCCAGCACCCAGGGGGCGCCTTCGATCGAAAAACTGTTTTTT | CASTQGAPSIEKLFF
TRBJ1-2 | TRBD1 | TRBV6-4 | once | TGTGCCAGCAGGCCCGACAGGGGAGCTAACTATGGCTACACCTTC | CASRPDRGANYGYTF
TRBJ1-5 | TRBD1 | TRBV7-8 | . | TGTGCCAGCAGCCCCGGACAGGGGGTAAGAAATCAGCCCCAGCATTTT | CASSPGQGVRNQPQHF
TRBJ1-1 | TRBD1 | TRBV4-3 | once | TGCGCCAGCAGCCCCATCCTGACCGGGACAGGGACTGAAGCTTTCTTT | CASSPILTGTGTEAFF
TRBJ2-3 | TRBD2 | TRBV2 | . | TGTGCCAGCAGCACACAGCGGGGGAGCACAGATACGCAGTATTTT | CASSTQRGSTDTQYF
TRBJ1-1 | . | TRBV16 | . | TGTGCCAGCAGCCCATTGGACGGGAACACTGAAGCTTTCTTT | CASSPLDGNTEAFF
TRBJ1-2 | . | TRBV28 | . | TGTGCCAGCCGCGGGGCAGGGTGGGGCTACACCTTC | CASRGAGWGYTF
TRBJ2-1 | TRBD2 | TRBV4-3 | few | TGCGCCAGCAGCCAAGATCCAGCGGGAAGCTACAATGAGCAGTTCTTC | CASSQDPAGSYNEQFF
TRBJ1-1 | . | TRBV19 | . | TGTGCCAGTACCCGAGCATGGACTGAAGCTTTCTTT | CASTRAWTEAFF
TRBJ2-1 | TRBD1 | TRBV28 | . | TGTGCCAGCACTCAGGGGGACAGGGTGAACAATGAGCAGTTCTTC | CASTQGDRVNNEQFF
TRBJ1-6 | TRBD1 | TRBV5-1 | . | TGCGCCAGCAGCTTCGACAGGGTAGGAAATAATTCACCCCTCCACTTT | CASSFDRVGNNSPLHF
TRBJ2-2 | . | TRBV6-4 | once | TGTGCCAGCAGTGACTTCGACACCGGGGAGCTGTTTTTT | CASSDFDTGELFF
TRBJ1-5 | . | TRBV6-6 | . | TGTGCCAGCAGCACACGGGGGGCGAGCAATCAGCCCCAGCATTTT | CASSTRGASNQPQHF
TRBJ2-7 | . | TRBV15 | . | TGTGCCACCAGCAGAGAACAGGCCTACGAGCAGTACTTC | CATSREQAYEQYF
TRBJ2-7 | TRBD2 | TRBV4-2 | . | TGTGCCAGCAGCTTGAGTCCGGGAGGGCCCTATAGCGAGCAGTACTTC | CASSLSPGGPYSEQYF
TRBJ2-7 | . | TRBV5-1 | once | TGCGCCAGCAGCTTGAGGGGGGTAAATTCGTACGAGCAGTACTTC | CASSLRGVNSYEQYF
TRBJ1-1 | TRBD1 | TRBV30 | . | TGTGCCTGGAGTGGACAGGGCAAGCAGGGTGAAGCTTTCTTT | CAWSGQGKQGEAFF
TRBJ1-6 | . | TRBV27 | . | TGTGCCAGCAGTCCTACCCACGGGAATTCACCCCTCCACTTT | CASSPTHGNSPLHF
TRBJ1-2 | . | TRBV7-3 | once | TGTGCCAGCAGCTCCCCGGGAGTCTATGGCTACACCTTC | CASSSPGVYGYTF
TRBJ2-7 | TRBD2 | TRBV7-9 | . | TGTGCCAGCAGCTTAGCGGACCCCGGACTAGCGGGCGAGCAGTACTTC | CASSLADPGLAGEQYF
TRBJ1-2 | . | TRBV6-4 | medium-sized | TGTGCCAGCAGTGACTCAGCTAACTATGGCTACACCTTC | CASSDSANYGYTF
TRBJ1-4 | . | TRBV14 | once | TGTGCCAGCAGCTCTCGTCGGGGACTTAATGAAAAACTGTTTTTT | CASSSRRGLNEKLFF
TRBJ1-1 | . | TRBV27 | . | TGTGCCAGCAGTTTCAGGGTAGGAAACACTGAAGCTTTCTTT | CASSFRVGNTEAFF
TRBJ1-2 | . | TRBV9 | . | TGTGCCAGCAGGCGAGGCCTGGGGGAAGAAGTTGGCTACACCTTC | CASRRGLGEEVGYTF
TRBJ2-7 | TRBD1 | TRBV29-1 | . | TGCAGCGCCGTACAGGGGTTAAACGAGCAGTACTTC | CSAVQGLNEQYF
TRBJ2-5 | . | TRBV5-4 | . | TGTGCCAGCAGCTTTAGAGGGAACGCCCAAGAGACCCAGTACTTC | CASSFRGNAQETQYF
TRBJ1-4 | . | TRBV6-1 | . | TGTGCCAGCACATCAGGGAGAAATGAAAAACTGTTTTTT | CASTSGRNEKLFF
TRBJ2-3 | TRBD1 | TRBV7-2 | . | TGTGCCAGCAGCCCGGACAGGGATGGAGATACGCAGTATTTT | CASSPDRDGDTQYF
TRBJ1-2 | . | TRBV7-9 | . | TGTGCCAGCAGCGACTCAGGGTACTCCGACTATGGCTACACCTTC | CASSDSGYSDYGYTF
TRBJ1-6 | TRBD1 | TRBV30 | . | TGTGCCTGGAGTGTGGGACAGGAAAATTCACCCCTCCACTTT | CAWSVGQENSPLHF
TRBJ1-4 | . | TRBV9 | once | TGTGCCAGCAGCCTAAGGGCGGATCCTAATGAAAAACTGTTTTTT | CASSLRADPNEKLFF
TRBJ2-7 | . | TRBV6-5 | . | TGTGCCAGCAATCGAGACGGATCCTACGAGCAGTACTTC | CASNRDGSYEQYF
TRBJ2-7 | . | TRBV4-1 | . | TGCGCCAGCAGCCAAGGCCTGGGGAGGTCCTACGAGCAGTACTTC | CASSQGLGRSYEQYF
TRBJ1-2 | . | TRBV30 | . | TGTGCCTGGAGCCAGGGCACTAACTATGGCTACACCTTC | CAWSQGTNYGYTF
TRBJ1-1 | . | TRBV5-1 | . | TGCGCCAGCAGCTTGGGAGGGCTCGGCACTGAAGCTTTCTTT | CASSLGGLGTEAFF
TRBJ2-7 | . | TRBV30 | . | TGTGCCTGGAAGAACAGCTACGAGCAGTACTTC | CAWKNSYEQYF
TRBJ1-2 | . | TRBV2 | few | TGTGCCACCCTGCCTGGGCAGGGGAGGCCTAACTATGGCTACACCTTC | CATLPGQGRPNYGYTF
TRBJ1-1 | . | TRBV20-1 | . | TGCAGTGCTAAAGACAGTCTTGGAGCTTTCTTT | CSAKDSLGAFF
TRBJ2-3 | TRBD1 | TRBV5-1 | . | TGCGCCAGCAGCTTACACCGGGACAGGGGAAGACCAGATACGCAGTATTTT | CASSLHRDRGRPDTQYF
TRBJ2-3 | TRBD2 | TRBV7-2 | . | TGTGCCAGCAGCTCTCTAGCGGGACCCAGCACAGATACGCAGTATTTT | CASSSLAGPSTDTQYF
TRBJ2-7 | . | TRBV18 | once | TGTGCCAGCTCACCCGGTACGGGGTCCTACGAGCAGTACTTC | CASSPGTGSYEQYF
TRBJ1-2 | . | TRBV28 | . | TGTGCCAGCACCCAGAACTATGGCTACACCTTC | CASTQNYGYTF
TRBJ2-1 | . | TRBV19 | . | TGTGCCAGTAGTACCAGTACAGGGACCTACAATGAGCAGTTCTTC | CASSTSTGTYNEQFF
TRBJ2-3 | TRBD1 | TRBV6-1 | . | TGTGCCAGCAGCCCAAACGGACAGGGCACAGATACGCAGTATTTT | CASSPNGQGTDTQYF
TRBJ1-5 | . | TRBV28 | . | TGTGCCAGCAGTTTGGGGTTAAGCAATCAGCCCCAGCATTTT | CASSLGLSNQPQHF
TRBJ2-5 | . | TRBV5-6 | . | TGTGCCAGCAGCTTGGTTGCGGGGAGTCGAGAGACCCAGTACTTC | CASSLVAGSRETQYF
TRBJ2-1 | . | TRBV19 | few | TGTGCCAGTAGTATTAGCAATGAGCAGTTCTTC | CASSISNEQFF
TRBJ2-5 | . | TRBV5-4 | . | TGTGCCAGCAGCTTGGCGTCAGTCCAAGAGACCCAGTACTTC | CASSLASVQETQYF